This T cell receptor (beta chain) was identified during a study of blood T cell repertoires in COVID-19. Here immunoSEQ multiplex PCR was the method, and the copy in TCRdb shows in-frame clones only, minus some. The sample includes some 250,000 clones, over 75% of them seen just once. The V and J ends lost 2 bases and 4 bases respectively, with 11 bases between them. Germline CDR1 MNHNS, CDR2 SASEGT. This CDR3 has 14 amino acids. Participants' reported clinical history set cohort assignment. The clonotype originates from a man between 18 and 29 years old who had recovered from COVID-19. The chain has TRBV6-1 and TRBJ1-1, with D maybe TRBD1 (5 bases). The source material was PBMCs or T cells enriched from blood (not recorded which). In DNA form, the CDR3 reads TGTGCCAGCAGTGAATATAGGGGAGGCACTGAAGCTTTCTTT. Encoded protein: CASSEYRGGTEAFF.